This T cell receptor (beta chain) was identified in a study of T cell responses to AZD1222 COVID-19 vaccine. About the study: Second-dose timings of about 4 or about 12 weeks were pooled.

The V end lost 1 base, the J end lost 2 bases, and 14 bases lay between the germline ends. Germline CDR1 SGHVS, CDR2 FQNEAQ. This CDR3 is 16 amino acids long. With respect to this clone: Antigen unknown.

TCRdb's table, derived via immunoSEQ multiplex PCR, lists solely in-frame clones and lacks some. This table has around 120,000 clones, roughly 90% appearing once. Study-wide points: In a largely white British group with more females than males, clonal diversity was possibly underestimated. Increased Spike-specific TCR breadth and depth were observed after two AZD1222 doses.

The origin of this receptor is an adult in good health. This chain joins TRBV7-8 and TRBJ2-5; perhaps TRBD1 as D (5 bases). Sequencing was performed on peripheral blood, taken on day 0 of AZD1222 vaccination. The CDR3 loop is CASSLDGRVGQETQYF. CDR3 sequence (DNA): TGTGCCAGCAGCTTAGATGGCAGGGTTGGGCAAGAGACCCAGTACTTC.